This TCR beta chain was retrieved from a study of cytomegalovirus exposure and HLA in healthy donors. General study results and limits: The study listed approximately 160 cytomegalovirus-associated TCR beta chains.

Only in-frame clones appear in the TCRdb table, and some are missing; sequencing was by immunoSEQ multiplex PCR. The sample yields about 250,000 clones, roughly 84% seen once. Trimming took off 2 bases at V and 7 bases at J, with 14 bases between the two ends. The length of the CDR3 is 15 residues. Per the germline V gene, CDR1 is MNHEY and CDR2 is SVGAGI. Regarding this clone: What it binds is not known.

The specimen sequenced was PBMCs. This clonotype was obtained from a man aged 18 to 30 in good health and CMV-seropositive. This chain joins TRBV6-5 and TRBJ1-4; perhaps TRBD1 as D (5 bases). The CDR3 DNA reads as TGTGCCAGCAGTTACACACCAGGGAGTGGTGAAAAACTGTTTTTT. It yields the protein CASSYTPGSGEKLFF.